This T cell receptor beta chain was captured in a study of CXCR3-negative and CXCR3-positive naive CD8 T cells. CD45RO-CCR7+CD27+CD95- was the phenotype of naive CD8+ T cells. General study findings and limits: Greater hydrophobicity was found in TRB CDR3s of CXCR3-positive naive cells than of CXCR3-negative naive cells.

The CDR3 runs to 16 residues. Germline values: CDR1 SGHKS, CDR2 YYEKEE (reference sequence). About this clonotype: The antigen is unknown.

With UMI labels, 5' RACE was used to prepare the TRB cDNA libraries. From its re-call of the 5' RACE reads, TCRdb lists each CDR3 protein once, without DNA. The sample holds around 60,000 distinct CDR3 sequences. Sequencing was performed on naive CXCR3+ CD8+ T cells from blood. The subset here: CD45RO-CCR7+CD27+CD95- naive CD8+ T cells expressing CXCR3 (TNR3+). The chain carries TRBV5-5 and TRBJ2-2; TCRdb outputs TRBD2, but without DNA this stays unchecked. This receptor was identified in a human donor in good health. Some clones in this sample may be carry-over from other donors' samples. The CDR3 loop reads CASSLEAGTNTGELFF.